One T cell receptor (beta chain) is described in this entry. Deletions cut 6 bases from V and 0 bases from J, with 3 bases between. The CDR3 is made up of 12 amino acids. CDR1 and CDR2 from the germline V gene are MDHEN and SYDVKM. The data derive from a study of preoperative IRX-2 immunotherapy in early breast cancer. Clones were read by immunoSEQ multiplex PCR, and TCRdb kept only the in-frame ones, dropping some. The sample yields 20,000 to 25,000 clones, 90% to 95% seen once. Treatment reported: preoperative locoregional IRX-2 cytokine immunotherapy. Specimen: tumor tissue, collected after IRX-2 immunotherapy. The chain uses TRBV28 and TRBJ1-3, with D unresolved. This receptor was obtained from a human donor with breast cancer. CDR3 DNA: TGTGCCAGCAGCCTCTCTGGAAACACCATATATTTT. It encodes CASSLSGNTIYF.